These 32 T cell receptor beta chains were all obtained from the same sample, sequenced in a study of cytotoxic CD8 clonotypes in ibrutinib-treated CLL. The method was immunoSEQ multiplex PCR; TCRdb's version includes in-frame clones alone and lacks a portion of them. The table lists around 70,000 clones, less than 95% of them singletons. Sequencing was performed on PBMCs, taken after 12 months of ibrutinib treatment. The receptors come from a human donor with chronic lymphocytic leukemia.

The rearrangement links TRBV4-3 to TRBJ1-1; maybe TRBD1 (6 bases). CDR1 and CDR2 (germline): LGHNA, YSLEER. The CDR3 covers 14 residues. Trimming pared 4 bases from V and 3 bases from J, leaving 12 bases between. The CDR3 DNA sequence: TGCGCCAGCAGCCGCAGGGGACTCGACACTGAAGCTTTCTTT. Encoded protein: CASSRRGLDTEAFF.

The chain recombines TRBV29-1 with TRBJ2-2; 7 bases match TRBD1. The junction had 11 bases not matched to a gene; V was cut back by 1 base and J by 9 bases. The CDR3 loop spans 15 amino acids. Germline assignment: CDR1 SQVTM and CDR2 ANQGSEA. CDR3 bases: TGCAGCGTTGAAGGGAAGGGGGCGCGAGTAAGGGAGCTGTTTTTT. Its protein is CSVEGKGARVRELFF.

The V gene is TRBV29-1, the J gene TRBJ1-4; D is uncertain. V was clipped by 6 bases and J by 0 bases, with 11 bases between them. The germline gives CDR1 SQVTM, CDR2 ANQGSEA. The CDR3 consists of 14 residues. CDR3: CSVGLGATNEKLFF. Written as DNA, the CDR3 is TGCAGCGTCGGATTAGGAGCAACTAATGAAAAACTGTTTTTT. Variable domain in full (rest from reference TRBV29-1 and TRBJ1-4): SAVISQKPSRDICQRGTSLTIQCQVDSQVTMMFWYRQQPGQSLTLIATANQGSEATYESGFVIDKFPISRPNLTFSTLTVSNMSPEDSSIYLCSVGLGATNEKLFFGSGTQLSVL.

The chain carries TRBV6-1 and TRBJ1-2; maybe TRBD1 (6 bases). The germline gives CDR1 MNHNS, CDR2 SASEGT. There are 13 residues in the CDR3. Trimming shortened V by 6 bases and J by 3 bases, and 11 bases separated the two germline ends. In DNA, the CDR3 is TGTGCCAGCAGGGAGGGGGGAGACTATGGCTACACCTTC. The encoded protein is CASREGGDYGYTF.

The chain joins TRBV27 to TRBJ1-1; D may be TRBD1 (5 bases). Germline CDR1 and CDR2: MNHEY and SMNVEV (reference sequence). V was shortened by 5 bases and J by 0 bases, with 13 bases between the two germline ends. The CDR3 is 15 residues long. The CDR3 nucleotides are TGTGCCAGCAGTCCGTTGGGGGGGGTGAACACTGAAGCTTTCTTT. This gives the protein CASSPLGGVNTEAFF.

This sequence joins TRBV6-1 and TRBJ1-6; perhaps TRBD1 as D (5 bases). The CDR3 contains 14 residues. The V end lost 6 bases, the J end lost 6 bases, and 12 bases lay between the germline ends. Per the germline V gene, CDR1 is MNHNS and CDR2 is SASEGT. This chain's CDR3 is CASRLWRGNSPLHF. The CDR3 nucleotides are TGTGCCAGCAGGCTATGGAGGGGTAATTCACCCCTCCACTTT.

The chain has TRBV5-1 and TRBJ1-6; unclear D gene. Germline V gene lookup returns CDR1 SGHRS and CDR2 YFSETQ. The length of the CDR3 is 16 residues. Trimming stripped 0 bases from V and 10 bases from J, with 17 bases between. CDR3: CASSLETGGPGSPLHF. CDR3 DNA sequence: TGCGCCAGCAGCTTGGAAACCGGAGGGCCTGGGTCACCCCTCCACTTT. The full variable domain, completed using reference TRBV5-1 and TRBJ1-6, is KAGVTQTPRYLIKTRGQQVTLSCSPISGHRSVSWYQQTPGQGLQFLFEYFSETQRNKGNFPGRFSGRQFSNSRSEMNVSTLELGDSALYLCASSLETGGPGSPLHFGNGTRLTVT.

V usage is TRBV4-3 and J usage is TRBJ1-2; 10 bases align to TRBD1. The CDR3 consists of 16 residues. Germline V gene sequence: CDR1 LGHNA, CDR2 YSLEER. The ends lost 1 base at V and 10 bases at J; junction bases unmatched: 12. CDR3 bases: TGCGCCAGCAGCCAAGCGGGGACAGGGGCTTTGCATGACTACACCTTC. Residues: CASSQAGTGALHDYTF.

The rearrangement links TRBV4-3 to TRBJ2-7; TRBD2 agrees at 7 bases. CDR3 length equals 15 residues. Losses at the gene ends were 0 bases for V and 0 bases for J; bases not matched to a gene: 2. Per germline, CDR1 LGHNA and CDR2 YSLEER. CDR3 in DNA: TGCGCCAGCAGCCAAGATGCTAGCGGCTCCTACGAGCAGTACTTC. Residues: CASSQDASGSYEQYF.

This chain joins TRBV6-5 and TRBJ2-1, with 7 bases that match TRBD2. Germline-derived CDR1 and CDR2 are MNHEY and SVGAGI. The CDR3 extends over 15 amino acids. The J segment lost 0 bases and the V segment lost 5 bases, leaving 4 bases of the junction unmatched. CDR3 loop: CASSPRGSSYNEQFF. The CDR3 DNA sequence: TGTGCCAGCAGTCCGCGGGGGAGCTCCTACAATGAGCAGTTCTTC.

The genes are TRBV7-6 and TRBJ2-7; the match to TRBD1 covers 9 bases. J lost 1 base, V lost 3 bases, and 1 base had no gene match. The CDR3 runs to 14 residues. Germline CDR1 SGHVS, CDR2 FNYEAQ. CDR3 region: CASSFDRGSYEQYF. The CDR3 DNA is TGTGCCAGCAGCTTCGACAGGGGGTCCTACGAGCAGTACTTC.

The chain joins TRBV11-3 to TRBJ2-1; D is possibly TRBD1 (5 bases). CDR1 and CDR2 (germline): SGHNT, YENEEA. The CDR3 contains 14 residues. V lost 0 bases to trimming and J lost 9 bases, with 12 bases between them. This chain's CDR3 is CASSLDSRVSEQFF. The CDR3 region has the DNA TGTGCCAGCAGCTTAGATAGCAGGGTGAGTGAGCAGTTCTTC.

CDR3 protein: CSVELDRTNTGELFF. The CDR3 DNA follows: TGCAGCGTTGAGCTGGACAGAACGAACACCGGGGAGCTGTTTTTT. The gene calls are TRBV29-1 and TRBJ2-2; D might be TRBD1 (6 bases). Germline CDR1 reads SQVTM; CDR2 reads ANQGSEA. The CDR3 runs to 15 residues. V was shortened by 3 bases and J by 0 bases, with 11 bases between the two germline ends.

The V gene is TRBV12-5, the J gene TRBJ2-1; 10 positions match TRBD1. Germline V gene data show CDR1 as LGHNT and CDR2 as FRNRAP. This CDR3 has 16 residues. V dropped 1 base and J dropped 4; count of bases not matched to a gene: 4. The CDR3 coding sequence is TGTGCTAGTGGTTTGGGGGGACAGGGGCTTTACAATGAGCAGTTCTTC. Protein sequence: CASGLGGQGLYNEQFF.

The rearrangement joins TRBV7-9 to TRBJ1-1; TRBD1 is a possible D gene (5 bases). The CDR3 loop spans 13 amino acids. Germline loops: CDR1 SEHNR, CDR2 FQNEAQ (reference sequence). V was shortened by 6 bases and J by 5 bases, with 13 bases between the two germline ends. CDR3 amino acids: CASSLSGSTEAFF. The CDR3 coding sequence is TGTGCCAGCAGTTTATCAGGGAGTACTGAAGCTTTCTTT.

The chain carries TRBV6-5 and TRBJ1-1; the D is unclear. The CDR3 contains 15 residues. From germline, CDR1 is MNHEY and CDR2 SVGAGI. The germline V and J ends were trimmed by 11 bases and 5 bases, with 24 bases remaining between them. The CDR3 reads CASQGTSLGRTEAFF. CDR3 DNA sequence: TGTGCCTCCCAAGGAACGTCCCTAGGTCGGACTGAAGCTTTCTTT.

The CDR3 DNA follows: TGTGCCAGCAGTGACTCGGGGACTGCGTTTAATGAGCAGTTCTTC. Translated, it gives CASSDSGTAFNEQFF. The chain employs TRBV6-4 and TRBJ2-1, with a weak D call TRBD2 (6 bases). The V gene lost 0 bases and the J gene lost 7 bases, with 13 bases spanning the gap. Germline V gives CDR1 MRHNA, CDR2 SNTAGT. This CDR3 is 15 amino acids long.

The chain couples TRBV7-9 to TRBJ2-3; D might be TRBD1 (6 bases). The germline CDR1 and CDR2 sequences are SEHNR and FQNEAQ (reference sequence). The CDR3 contains 15 residues. V was shortened by 3 bases and J by 2 bases, with 12 bases between the two germline ends. The CDR3 region is CASSFGGQFTDTQYF. For the CDR3, the DNA is TGTGCCAGCAGCTTCGGTGGACAGTTCACAGATACGCAGTATTTT. Full variable domain (rest looked up from reference TRBV7-9 and TRBJ2-3): DTGVSQNPRHKITKRGQNVTFRCDPISEHNRLYWYRQTLGQGPEFLTYFQNEAQLEKSRLLSDRFSAERPKGSFSTLEIQRTEQGDSAMYLCASSFGGQFTDTQYFGPGTRLTVL.

This clone has a handful of counts. This chain uses TRBV5-6 with TRBJ2-7; 8 bases agree with TRBD2. Trimming removed 0 bases from V and 4 bases from J; junction bases left unmatched: 9. The CDR3 contains 16 residues. Germline CDR1 and CDR2: SGHDT and YYEEEE. The CDR3 loop is CASSLGLAGPLYEQYF. As DNA, the CDR3 is TGTGCCAGCAGCTTGGGCCTAGCGGGTCCCCTATACGAGCAGTACTTC.

The chain is built from TRBV19 and TRBJ2-1; TRBD1 is a possible D gene (6 bases). Germline CDR1 is LNHDA and CDR2 is SQIVND (reference sequence). The CDR3 has 16 amino acids. Trimming removed 6 bases at V and 2 bases at J, with 17 bases between. As DNA, the CDR3 is TGTGCCAGTAGGCCTAGAGGGGGTATCACCTACAATGAGCAGTTCTTC. As protein: CASRPRGGITYNEQFF.

This clone was detected only once. This chain links TRBV5-1 with TRBJ1-2, with 7 bases aligning to TRBD1. The CDR3 length is 14 residues. Germline trimming cut 4 bases from V and 2 bases from J; bases unmatched to any gene: 5. CDR1 and CDR2 from the germline V gene are SGHRS and YFSETQ. CDR3: CASSQLGQNYGYTF. Here the CDR3 DNA reads TGCGCCAGCAGCCAGCTGGGACAGAACTATGGCTACACCTTC. Drawing the rest from reference TRBV5-1 and TRBJ1-2, the complete variable domain is KAGVTQTPRYLIKTRGQQVTLSCSPISGHRSVSWYQQTPGQGLQFLFEYFSETQRNKGNFPGRFSGRQFSNSRSEMNVSTLELGDSALYLCASSQLGQNYGYTFGSGTRLTVV.

This chain links TRBV5-1 with TRBJ2-2; a weak D match, TRBD1 (6 bases). This CDR3 has 15 residues. The V and J ends lost 2 bases and 4 bases respectively, with 12 bases between them. The germline gives CDR1 SGHRS, CDR2 YFSETQ. In DNA, the CDR3 is TGCGCCAGCAGCTTCCACAGGGTAGGCACCGGGGAGCTGTTTTTT. It is translated as CASSFHRVGTGELFF.

The chain joins TRBV11-2 to TRBJ2-7, with TRBD1 identical over 10 bases. J gave up 3 bases and V 3 bases, and 14 bases lay outside the gene matches. The CDR3 loop spans 18 amino acids. Germline loops: CDR1 SGHAT, CDR2 FQNNGV. In DNA, the CDR3 is TGTGCCAGCAGCTTGACACGGACAGGGGGGGTTCTGGTCTACGAGCAGTACTTC. This translates into CASSLTRTGGVLVYEQYF.

At least ten counts were recorded for this clone. The chain carries TRBV28 and TRBJ2-1, with a tentative D call TRBD2 (5 bases). Trimming removed 3 bases at V and 4 bases at J, with 22 bases between. The V gene's germline CDR1 is MDHEN and CDR2 SYDVKM. This CDR3 contains 18 residues. In DNA form, the CDR3 reads TGTGCCAGCAGTTTGGTTGGAGGAGTAGTAGGAGATTACAATGAGCAGTTCTTC. Its translation: CASSLVGGVVGDYNEQFF.

DNA for the CDR3: TGTGCCAGCAGTGAGGGGACTAGCGGGAGGCTTACTTACGAGCAGTACTTC. Translating gives CASSEGTSGRLTYEQYF. The gene calls are TRBV25-1 and TRBJ2-7, with 15 positions matching TRBD2. Germline-derived CDR1 and CDR2 are MGHDK and SYGVNS. The V segment lost 3 bases and the J segment 4 bases; nucleotides outside the gene matches: 7. The CDR3 sequence is 17 residues long.

This rearrangement joins TRBV25-1 to TRBJ2-7; D unclear. The CDR3 runs to 11 residues. Germline lookup yields CDR1 MGHDK and CDR2 SYGVNS. The V end lost 4 bases, the J end lost 11 bases, and 12 bases lay between the germline ends. In DNA, the CDR3 is TGTGCCAGCAGTGTGGGATTCCCGGAGTACTTC. Its protein product is CASSVGFPEYF.

The chain joins TRBV19 to TRBJ1-1; TRBD1 agrees at 9 bases. After removal of 3 bases from V and 6 bases from J, the junction contained 8 bases not matched to a gene. Per the germline V gene, CDR1 is LNHDA and CDR2 is SQIVND (reference sequence). This CDR3 comprises 15 residues. CDR3 amino acids: CASSIWTGEGAEAFF. The CDR3 DNA reads as TGTGCCAGTAGTATTTGGACAGGGGAAGGGGCTGAAGCTTTCTTT.

The V and J genes are TRBV30 and TRBJ1-2; TRBD1 matches 9 bases. Germline values: CDR1 GTSNPN, CDR2 SVGIG (reference sequence). The CDR3 contains 13 residues. V gave up 3 bases and J gave up 4 bases; unmatched junction bases: 3. CDR3 loop: CAWSETGGYGYTF. The CDR3 DNA sequence: TGTGCCTGGAGCGAGACAGGGGGCTATGGCTACACCTTC.

The chain joins TRBV29-1 to TRBJ2-2; D is perhaps TRBD2 (7 bases). The CDR3 has 16 amino acids. Germline CDR1 and CDR2: SQVTM and ANQGSEA. Trimming shortened V by 4 bases and J by 2 bases, and 17 bases separated the two germline ends. The CDR3 DNA follows: TGCAGCGTTGGAGCCACGGGGGGCCGAAACACCGGGGAGCTGTTTTTT. This codes for CSVGATGGRNTGELFF.

This sequence joins TRBV9 and TRBJ2-5; the D is unclear. Germline CDR1 and CDR2: SGDLS and YYNGEE. Trimming removed 0 bases from V and 0 bases from J, with 12 bases in between. This CDR3 region has 16 residues. CDR3 in DNA: TGTGCCAGCAGCGTAGGGTCTCTCCTTAACCAAGAGACCCAGTACTTC. This sequence encodes CASSVGSLLNQETQYF.

The CDR3 sequence is CASSVGAGKADTQYF. CDR3 coding DNA: TGTGCCAGCAGCGTAGGCGCGGGGAAGGCAGATACGCAGTATTTT. The chain uses TRBV9 and TRBJ2-3; perhaps TRBD2 as D (6 bases). Trimming left V 0 bases short and J 4 bases short, with 12 bases between. The CDR3 spans 15 residues. Germline CDR1 SGDLS, CDR2 YYNGEE. Variable domain in full (rest from reference TRBV9 and TRBJ2-3): DSGVTQTPKHLITATGQRVTLRCSPRSGDLSVYWYQQSLDQGLQFLIQYYNGEERAKGNILERFSAQQFPDLHSELNLSSLELGDSALYFCASSVGAGKADTQYFGPGTRLTVL.

This rearrangement joins TRBV5-8 to TRBJ2-3, with 7 positions matching TRBD2. The length of the CDR3 is 15 residues. Losses at the gene ends were 0 bases for V and 2 bases for J; bases not matched to a gene: 3. Looked up from germline, CDR1 is SGHTS and CDR2 is YDEGEE. DNA of the CDR3: TGTGCCAGCAGCTTGGACGGGGGGATCACAGATACGCAGTATTTT. Translating gives CASSLDGGITDTQYF.